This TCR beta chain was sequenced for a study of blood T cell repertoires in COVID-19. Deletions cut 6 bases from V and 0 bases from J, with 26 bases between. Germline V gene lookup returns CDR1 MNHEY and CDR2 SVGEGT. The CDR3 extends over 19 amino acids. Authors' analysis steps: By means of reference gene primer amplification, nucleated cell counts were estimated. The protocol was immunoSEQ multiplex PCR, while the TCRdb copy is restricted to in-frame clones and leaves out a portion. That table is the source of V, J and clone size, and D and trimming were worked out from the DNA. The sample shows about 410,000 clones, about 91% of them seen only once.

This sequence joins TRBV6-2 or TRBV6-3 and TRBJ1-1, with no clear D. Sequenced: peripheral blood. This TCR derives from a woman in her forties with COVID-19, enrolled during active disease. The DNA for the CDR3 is TGTGCCAGCAGGTACGATCAACGGACTCCCTTAAGCCTGAACACTGAAGCTTTCTTT. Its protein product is CASRYDQRTPLSLNTEAFF.